The T cell receptor (beta chain) under discussion was sequenced for a study of shared clonotypes between healthy human individuals. This CDR3 contains 16 residues. V trimming: 5 bases; J trimming: 0 bases; junction bases outside the gene matches: 6. Germline CDR1 is SGHAT and CDR2 is FQNNGV. About this clone itself: Its target is not known.

Using immunoSEQ multiplex PCR, the repertoire was profiled, and TCRdb retains in-frame clones only, with some absent. This table has approximately 740,000 clones, around 67% appearing once. HIV-negative, healthy adults without recent acute infections or vaccinations were the donors. CD4+ cell separation produced CD45RA+ naive and CD45RA-negative memory subsets. Study-level points and caveats: Since donors were few, the genetic and exposure-history diversity represented was limited. Clonotype sharing among donors, it was expected, would be affected by sequencing depth.

This receptor was taken from a woman aged 25 to 39 in good health. The chain is built from TRBV11-2 and TRBJ2-3; 9 positions match TRBD2. Sequencing was carried out using memory CD4+ T cells sorted from blood. As to subset: CD45RA-negative fraction. This CDR3 reads CASSPAGLASTDTQYF. The CDR3 DNA reads TGTGCCAGCAGCCCCGCGGGACTAGCTAGCACAGATACGCAGTATTTT.